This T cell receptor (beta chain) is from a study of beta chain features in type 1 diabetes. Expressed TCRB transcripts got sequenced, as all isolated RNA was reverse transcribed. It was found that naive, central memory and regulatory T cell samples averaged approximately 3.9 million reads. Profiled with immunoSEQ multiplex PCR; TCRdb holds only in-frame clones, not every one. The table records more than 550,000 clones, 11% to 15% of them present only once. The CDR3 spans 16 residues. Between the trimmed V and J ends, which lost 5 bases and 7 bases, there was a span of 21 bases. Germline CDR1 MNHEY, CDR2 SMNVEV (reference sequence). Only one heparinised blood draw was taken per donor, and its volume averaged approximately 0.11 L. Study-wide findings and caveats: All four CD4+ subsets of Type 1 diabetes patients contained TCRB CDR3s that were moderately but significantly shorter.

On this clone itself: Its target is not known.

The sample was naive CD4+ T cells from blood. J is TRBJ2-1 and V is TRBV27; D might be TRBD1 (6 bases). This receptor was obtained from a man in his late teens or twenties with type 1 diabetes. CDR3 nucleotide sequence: TGTGCCAGCAGTCTCCTGGGGACACGTTGGGGTAATGAGCAGTTCTTC. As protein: CASSLLGTRWGNEQFF.